Below, 28 T cell receptor beta chains from the same sample are listed, as sequenced in a study of Graves' ophthalmopathy and Graves' hyperthyroidism. Amplifying from RNA transcripts, the study obtained TCR beta CDR3 regions. HTBI primers were employed in first-round RT-PCR, then a second-round multiplex PCR followed. TCRdb redid the calling of the multiplex PCR reads with MiXCR, one entry per CDR3 protein. The sample has about 390,000 distinct CDR3 sequences; about 15% are singletons. The sample taken for sequencing was peripheral blood. The receptors stem from an adult woman with stable Graves' hyperthyroidism.

This clonotype was seen ten or more times. This rearrangement joins TRBV2 to TRBJ2-7; 8 bases agree with TRBD1. Trimming at V came to 1 base and at J to 6 bases, leaving 5 bases not matched to a gene. The CDR3 length is 14 residues. Germline assignment: CDR1 SNHLY and CDR2 FYNNEI. DNA of the CDR3: TGTGCCAGCAGTGAAGGGACAGGGCTCCTCGAGCAGTACTTC. Residues: CASSEGTGLLEQYF.

This sequence joins TRBV28 and TRBJ1-1; 7 nucleotides align to TRBD1. V was pared by 6 bases and J by 4 bases, with 11 bases of the junction left unmatched. From germline, CDR1 is MDHEN and CDR2 SYDVKM. The CDR3 sequence is 15 residues long. The CDR3 loop is CASRLVQTGSTEAFF. CDR3 nucleotide sequence: TGTGCCAGCAGGTTGGTCCAGACAGGGTCCACTGAAGCTTTCTTT.

This clonotype was detected only once. Given a much more abundant clone one base away, this may be a read error. The V call is TRBV29-1, the J call TRBJ2-5; tentative D call: TRBD2 (5 bases). CDR1 is SQVTM and CDR2 is ANQGSEA in the germline V gene. The CDR3 length is 11 residues. DNA of the CDR3: TGCAGCGTTAGTTCCGGGGAGAGCCAGTACTTC. Translation gives CSVSSGESQYF.

There are many counts of this clonotype. The chain employs TRBV12-3 or TRBV12-4 and TRBJ2-4; 7 bases agree with TRBD1. The CDR3 length is 15 residues. Trimming took 2 bases from V and 1 from J; bases not matched to a gene: 2. The CDR3 reads CASSLLQGAKNIQYF. The CDR3 DNA follows: TGTGCCAGCAGTTTACTACAGGGGGCCAAAAACATTCAGTACTTC.

Ten or more counts support this clonotype. This chain uses TRBV11-2 with TRBJ1-5; 8 positions agree with TRBD1. The V gene end was trimmed by 2 bases and the J gene end by 7 bases; junction bases not matched to a gene: 10. Germline V lookup: CDR1 SGHAT, CDR2 FQNNGV. The CDR3 extends over 16 amino acids. The CDR3 nucleotides are TGTGCCAGCAGCTTATCATTCAGGGGGCGGAACCAGCCCCAGCATTTT. This gives the protein CASSLSFRGRNQPQHF.

This rearrangement joins TRBV20-1 to TRBJ2-7; weak D call: TRBD1 (5 bases). V shed 8 bases and J shed 3 bases, with 17 bases lying between them. Germline V gene sequence: CDR1 DFQATT, CDR2 SNEGSKA (reference sequence). This CDR3 has 13 residues. The CDR3 loop is CSPENFQGYEQYF. The CDR3 nucleotides read TGCAGTCCAGAAAACTTCCAGGGCTACGAGCAGTACTTC.

This clonotype was counted many times. This chain connects TRBV12-3 or TRBV12-4 to TRBJ1-1; no firm D call. This CDR3 is 13 amino acids long. The V gene lost 3 bases and the J gene lost 3 bases, with 8 bases spanning the gap. DNA for the CDR3: TGTGCCAGCAGTTTGGGCCCTTACACTGAAGCTTTCTTT. Translation: CASSLGPYTEAFF.

This clonotype was found many times. The chain carries TRBV20-1 and TRBJ2-5; the D gene could be TRBD1 or TRBD2 (5 bases each). Trimming stripped 4 bases from V and 2 bases from J, with 14 bases between. There are 14 residues in the CDR3. CDR1 and CDR2 (germline): DFQATT, SNEGSKA (reference sequence). This CDR3 reads CSAKRGARQETQYF. CDR3 DNA: TGCAGTGCTAAGCGAGGGGCCAGACAAGAGACCCAGTACTTC.

This clonotype was observed at least ten times. The CDR3 nucleotides read TGTGCCACCAGCAGAGATTCGGGACCAGGGGCCTCTGGCTACACCTTC. This gives the protein CATSRDSGPGASGYTF. The chain has TRBV15 and TRBJ1-2; weak D call: TRBD1 (6 bases). V lost 0 bases and J 7 bases, leaving 18 bases between the germline ends. Germline CDR1 and CDR2: LNHNV and YYDKDF (reference sequence). The CDR3 has 16 amino acids.

The sample holds many counts of this clonotype. This chain connects TRBV20-1 to TRBJ2-7, with a weak D call TRBD2 (6 bases). V lost 4 bases to trimming and J lost 0 bases, with 13 bases between them. The germline V gene has CDR1 DFQATT and CDR2 SNEGSKA (reference sequence). This CDR3 has 14 residues. The CDR3 sequence: CSATRDGGSYEQYF. Here the CDR3 DNA reads TGCAGTGCTACCAGAGACGGGGGCTCCTACGAGCAGTACTTC.

V is TRBV7-2 and J is TRBJ2-7; 10 bases fit TRBD1. Germline-derived CDR1 and CDR2 are SGHTA and FQGNSA. CDR3 length: 14 residues. The V and J ends lost 1 base and 7 bases, in that order; junction bases with no gene match: 4. The CDR3 sequence: CASSLGGQGREQYF. The CDR3 nucleotides are TGTGCCAGCAGCTTAGGGGGACAGGGGCGAGAGCAGTACTTC. Full variable domain (missing parts from reference TRBV7-2 and TRBJ2-7): GAGVSQSPSNKVTEKGKDVELRCDPISGHTALYWYRQSLGQGLEFLIYFQGNSAPDKSGLPSDRFSAERTGGSVSTLTIQRTQQEDSAVYLCASSLGGQGREQYFGPGTRLTVT.

The V call is TRBV7-2, the J call TRBJ2-5; either TRBD1 or TRBD2 may fit D (5 bases each). Germline CDR1 is SGHTA and CDR2 is FQGNSA. Trimming took 7 bases from V and 0 from J, leaving 9 bases between them. This CDR3 comprises 13 residues. CDR3 region: CASNRDHQETQYF. CDR3 sequence (DNA): TGTGCCAGCAACCGGGACCACCAAGAGACCCAGTACTTC.

This clonotype was recorded many times. The genes are TRBV4-3 and TRBJ2-7; D may be TRBD2 (5 bases). V was shortened by 0 bases and J by 7 bases, with 10 bases between the two germline ends. This CDR3 spans 13 amino acids. Germline V CDR1 and CDR2: LGHNA, YSLEER. The CDR3 is CASSQDPGEEQYF. As DNA, the CDR3 is TGCGCCAGCAGCCAAGATCCCGGGGAGGAGCAGTACTTC.

This clonotype was seen repeatedly, ten times or more. This chain links TRBV12-3 or TRBV12-4 with TRBJ2-5; unclear D gene. Deletions cut 5 bases from V and 4 bases from J, with 17 bases between. CDR3 length: 15 residues. The chain's CDR3 is CASSLDVVGRETQYF. DNA of the CDR3: TGTGCCAGCAGTCTTGACGTCGTGGGTAGAGAGACCCAGTACTTC.

Only a few counts were recorded for this clonotype. The rearrangement links TRBV6-5 to TRBJ2-2; unclear D gene. The CDR3 length is 16 residues. CDR1 MNHEY and CDR2 SVGAGI come from the germline V gene. Trimming took off 5 bases at V and 1 base at J, with 14 bases between the two ends. The CDR3, as DNA: TGTGCCAGCAGTGAGTCTAGAAACTGGAACACCGGGGAGCTGTTTTTT. Its translation: CASSESRNWNTGELFF.

Note on this clonotype: One junction end disagrees with the germline gene, perhaps due to a read error. This chain uses TRBV7-9 with TRBJ2-7; D is tentatively TRBD1 or TRBD2 (5 bases each). This CDR3 has 14 amino acids. Germline assignment: CDR1 SEHNR and CDR2 FQNEAQ (reference sequence). The CDR3, as DNA: TGTGCCATCAGCTCGACGGGACGGAGCTACGAGCAGTACTTC. This translates into CAISSTGRSYEQYF.

This clonotype was seen ten or more times. The chain couples TRBV19 to TRBJ1-1; D not certain. The germline V gene has CDR1 LNHDA and CDR2 SQIVND (reference sequence). This CDR3 spans 14 amino acids. With 0 bases removed from V and 8 bases from J, the gap between germline ends came to 13 bases. The CDR3 sequence: CASSIDRRREEAFF. CDR3 in DNA: TGTGCCAGTAGTATAGATCGTAGAAGGGAAGAAGCTTTCTTT.

This clonotype was counted many times. V is TRBV7-2 and J is TRBJ2-7; 11 bases line up with TRBD1. The CDR3 has 17 amino acids. Germline V gene lookup returns CDR1 SGHTA and CDR2 FQGNSA. V shed 1 base, J shed 2 bases, and the junction held 7 bases outside the gene matches. CDR3: CASSLVAGTGGPYEQYF. The DNA of the CDR3 is TGTGCCAGCAGCTTAGTGGCTGGGACAGGGGGTCCCTACGAGCAGTACTTC. Together with reference TRBV7-2 and TRBJ2-7, the CDR3 gives the full variable domain: GAGVSQSPSNKVTEKGKDVELRCDPISGHTALYWYRQSLGQGLEFLIYFQGNSAPDKSGLPSDRFSAERTGGSVSTLTIQRTQQEDSAVYLCASSLVAGTGGPYEQYFGPGTRLTVT.

The chain uses TRBV15 and TRBJ2-5; possibly TRBD1 or TRBD2 for D (5 bases each). Per germline, CDR1 LNHNV and CDR2 YYDKDF (reference sequence). CDR3 size: 13 residues. Trimming took off 8 bases at V and 5 bases at J, with 15 bases between the two ends. The CDR3 here is CATPPGPGETQYF. CDR3 DNA: TGTGCCACCCCACCGGGGCCCGGGGAGACCCAGTACTTC.

This clonotype was counted many times. This chain connects TRBV19 to TRBJ1-5; D remains unclear. Trimming shortened V by 7 bases and J by 5 bases, and 12 bases separated the two germline ends. The CDR3 extends over 13 amino acids. The germline V gene encodes CDR1 LNHDA and CDR2 SQIVND (reference sequence). CDR3 sequence reads: CASTAVEDQPQHF. As DNA, the CDR3 is TGTGCCAGTACGGCCGTAGAGGATCAGCCCCAGCATTTT.

This clonotype came up many times. The V and J genes are TRBV14 and TRBJ2-2; 8 bases line up with TRBD1. V lost 4 bases and J lost 1; bases outside the gene matches: 8. This CDR3 is 17 amino acids long. Germline CDR1 SGHDN, CDR2 FVKESK. This CDR3 reads CASSPRTGLVNTGELFF. In DNA, the CDR3 is TGTGCCAGCAGCCCCAGGACAGGGCTCGTGAACACCGGGGAGCTGTTTTTT.

This clonotype was seen many times. The rearrangement joins TRBV14 to TRBJ2-7; 11 nucleotides match TRBD1. V lost 3 bases, J lost 3 bases, and 7 bases stayed unmatched. The CDR3 spans 16 residues. Germline V gene sequence: CDR1 SGHDN, CDR2 FVKESK. This chain's CDR3 is CASSQRPGTGGYEQYF. CDR3 bases: TGTGCCAGCAGCCAGCGACCCGGGACAGGGGGCTACGAGCAGTACTTC.

This clonotype was counted many times. The chain joins TRBV5-1 to TRBJ1-5, with D maybe TRBD1 (5 bases). From germline, CDR1 is SGHRS and CDR2 YFSETQ. The CDR3 spans 13 residues. Trimming pared 7 bases from V and 5 bases from J, leaving 13 bases between. In DNA, the CDR3 is TGCGCCAGCTCCCGGGGGGGGGATCAGCCCCAGCATTTT. Its protein product is CASSRGGDQPQHF.

V is TRBV20-1 and J is TRBJ2-2; D is unclear. The CDR3 sequence is 13 residues long. In germline, CDR1 is DFQATT, CDR2 SNEGSKA (reference sequence). CDR3 sequence (DNA): TGCAGCCCCCGCGAGACCTCAGGAGGGGAGCTGTTTTTT. Amino acids: CSPRETSGGELFF.

There are a few counts of this clonotype. The chain combines TRBV28 with TRBJ1-2, with D perhaps matching TRBD1 (5 bases). V lost 3 bases and J lost 6, with 8 bases in between. The CDR3 loop spans 12 amino acids. The V gene's germline CDR1 is MDHEN and CDR2 SYDVKM. The CDR3 spells CASSFGGDGYTF. The CDR3 DNA follows: TGTGCCAGCAGTTTCGGGGGAGATGGCTACACCTTC.

This clonotype was counted many times. The chain employs TRBV30 and TRBJ1-5, with D unresolved. CDR1 is GTSNPN and CDR2 is SVGIG in the germline V gene (reference sequence). The CDR3 extends over 11 amino acids. Trimming left V 6 bases short and J 5 bases short, with 8 bases between. As DNA, the CDR3 is TGTGCCTGTAGGGAGGATCAGCCCCAGCATTTT. Translating it yields CACREDQPQHF.

In its sample, this clonotype was seen many times. The chain carries TRBV30 and TRBJ2-5; 7 positions match TRBD2. V lost 3 bases and J lost 1; bases outside the gene matches: 5. The CDR3 is 14 amino acids. Germline V gives CDR1 GTSNPN, CDR2 SVGIG (reference sequence). In DNA form, the CDR3 reads TGTGCCTGGAGGCGGCGGGAGCGCCAAGAGACCCAGTACTTC. This gives the protein CAWRRRERQETQYF.

This clonotype was counted many times. The CDR3 sequence: CASSSLAGVNEQYF. DNA of the CDR3: TGTGCCAGCAGCTCCCTAGCGGGAGTCAACGAGCAGTACTTC. The chain recombines TRBV5-6 with TRBJ2-7; 10 bases line up with TRBD2. The J segment lost 5 bases and the V segment lost 3 bases, leaving 5 bases of the junction unmatched. The CDR3 has 14 residues. Germline V gene sequence: CDR1 SGHDT, CDR2 YYEEEE.